The 5 T cell receptor beta chains listed next were all sequenced from one sample in a study of blood T cell repertoires in COVID-19. Repertoires were generated with immunoSEQ multiplex PCR, while TCRdb's copy carries only in-frame clones and drops some. The sample holds around 110,000 clones, more than 70% seen once. Source material: peripheral blood. Source of these receptors: a man aged 50 to 60 with active or convalescent COVID-19.

V is TRBV28 and J is TRBJ2-7; perhaps TRBD1 as D (6 bases). CDR1 MDHEN and CDR2 SYDVKM come from the germline V gene. V lost 3 bases and J lost 12, with 21 bases in between. The CDR3 covers 14 residues. CDR3 region: CASSLPRDTKYPYF. CDR3 sequence (DNA): TGTGCCAGCAGTTTGCCCCGGGACACCAAATACCCGTACTTC.

This sequence joins TRBV25-1 and TRBJ2-2; TRBD1 might be the D (5 bases). The V and J ends lost 3 bases and 0 bases respectively, with 11 bases between them. The germline CDR1 and CDR2 sequences are MGHDK and SYGVNS. The CDR3 runs 16 residues. CDR3 DNA sequence: TGTGCCAGCAGTGACTTAGGGGCAGCGAACACCGGGGAGCTGTTTTTT. Its protein product is CASSDLGAANTGELFF.

The chain is built from TRBV6-5 and TRBJ1-2, with TRBD1 matching 8 bases. The CDR3 consists of 14 residues. Germline V gives CDR1 MNHEY, CDR2 SVGAGI. The V and J ends lost 2 bases and 8 bases, in that order; junction bases with no gene match: 7. The CDR3 is CASSYRAGGDGYTF. Written as DNA, the CDR3 is TGTGCCAGCAGTTACCGGGCAGGGGGCGACGGCTACACCTTC.

The J gene is TRBJ1-4, the V gene TRBV18; D unclear. Looked up from germline, CDR1 is KGHSH and CDR2 is LQKENI. The CDR3 extends over 15 amino acids. V lost 3 bases and J lost 0, with 8 bases in between. The CDR3: CASSPGAATNEKLFF. CDR3 DNA: TGTGCCAGCTCACCTGGAGCTGCAACTAATGAAAAACTGTTTTTT.

Of note for this clone: The sample holds other DNA sequences that translate to the same CDR3. The chain employs TRBV5-1 and TRBJ1-1; no clear D gene. The CDR3 runs to 13 residues. The germline CDR1 and CDR2 sequences are SGHRS and YFSETQ. V was clipped by 1 base and J by 1 base, with 5 bases between them. The CDR3 protein is CASSLLANTEAFF. The CDR3 coding sequence is TGCGCCAGCAGCTTGTTGGCGAACACTGAAGCTTTCTTT.